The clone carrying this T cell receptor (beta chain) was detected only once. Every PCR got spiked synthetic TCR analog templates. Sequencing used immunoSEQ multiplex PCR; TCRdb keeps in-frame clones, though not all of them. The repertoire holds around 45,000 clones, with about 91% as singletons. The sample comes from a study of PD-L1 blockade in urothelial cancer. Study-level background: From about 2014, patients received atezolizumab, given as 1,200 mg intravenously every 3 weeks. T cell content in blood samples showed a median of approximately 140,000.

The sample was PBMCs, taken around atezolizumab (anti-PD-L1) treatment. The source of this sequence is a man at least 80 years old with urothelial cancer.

CDR3 coding DNA: TGTGCCAGCTCAGCTGGGGAGGAGCAGCCCCAGCATTTT. It is translated as CASSAGEEQPQHF. The rearrangement joins TRBV18 to TRBJ1-5; no clear D. This CDR3 contains 13 residues. CDR1 and CDR2 (germline): KGHSH, LQKENI. The V and J ends lost 5 bases and 7 bases respectively, with 12 bases between them.